One and the same sample provided the 25 T cell receptor beta chains below, sequenced in a study of T cells in Graves' hyperthyroidism and ophthalmopathy. TCR beta CDR3 sequences were amplified from RNA transcripts. Carried out on the TCR CDR3, a first-round RT-PCR used the HTBI primer set. TCRdb processed the multiplex PCR reads anew with MiXCR; each CDR3 protein has one entry. Here the sample spans approximately 400,000 distinct CDR3 sequences, roughly 13% being singletons. What was sequenced was blood. These receptors were obtained from a middle-aged man with Graves' ophthalmopathy.

The sample holds many counts of this clonotype. This chain connects TRBV7-9 to TRBJ2-7, with D unclear. The CDR3 totals 13 residues. The V end lost 2 bases, the J end lost 2 bases, and 7 bases lay between the germline ends. Germline V gene lookup returns CDR1 SEHNR and CDR2 FQNEAQ (reference sequence). Here the CDR3 DNA reads TGTGCCAGCAGCTTAATGTCAGCCTACGAGCAGTACTTC. Amino acid sequence: CASSLMSAYEQYF.

This clonotype showed up many times. The chain uses TRBV5-1 and TRBJ2-1; 7 bases agree with TRBD2. The germline gives CDR1 SGHRS, CDR2 YFSETQ. Trimming cost V 0 bases and J 0 bases; bases outside gene matches: 6. The CDR3 runs to 17 residues. As DNA, the CDR3 is TGCGCCAGCAGCTTGGAACCTAGCGGATCCTCCTACAATGAGCAGTTCTTC. This codes for CASSLEPSGSSYNEQFF.

In this sample, this clonotype turned up many times. The chain couples TRBV4-1 to TRBJ2-5; D ambiguous. V was shortened by 0 bases and J by 2 bases, with 10 bases between the two germline ends. The CDR3 is 15 residues long. Germline V gene lookup returns CDR1 MGHRA and CDR2 YSYEKL. This CDR3 is CASSQDPLRQETQYF. CDR3 DNA: TGCGCCAGCAGCCAAGATCCTCTCCGACAAGAGACCCAGTACTTC.

This rearrangement joins TRBV3-1 to TRBJ2-3; 11 bases are shared with TRBD2. The CDR3 length is 15 residues. V was clipped by 5 bases and J by 5 bases; unmatched bases: 6. CDR1 LGHDT and CDR2 YNNKEL come from the germline V gene (reference sequence). CDR3 nucleotides: TGTGCCAGCAGCGTCCCACTAGCGGGAGTAGATACGCAGTATTTT. Translated, it gives CASSVPLAGVDTQYF.

V and J are TRBV6-1 and TRBJ2-5; D not resolved. V was trimmed by 1 base and J by 5 bases, leaving 11 bases between them. CDR1 is MNHNS and CDR2 is SASEGT in the germline V gene. The CDR3 has 14 residues. CDR3 sequence reads: CASSEEFPMETQYF. CDR3 DNA: TGTGCCAGCAGTGAAGAGTTCCCTATGGAGACCCAGTACTTC.

CDR3 loop: CASSPSDRPNTEAFF. DNA for the CDR3: TGTGCCAGCAGCCCATCGGACAGGCCTAACACTGAAGCTTTCTTT. This chain uses TRBV6-1 with TRBJ1-1; TRBD1 matches at 7 bases. CDR3 length: 15 residues. The trim removed 6 bases at V and 2 bases at J, leaving 9 bases unmatched. The V gene's germline CDR1 is MNHNS and CDR2 SASEGT.

This clonotype appeared many times. The J gene is TRBJ2-1, the V gene TRBV11-2, with TRBD2 identical over 8 bases. Germline V lookup: CDR1 SGHAT, CDR2 FQNNGV. This CDR3 spans 17 amino acids. V gave up 2 bases and J gave up 5 bases; unmatched junction bases: 11. The CDR3 loop reads CASSLRSLTGGNNEQFF. In DNA form, the CDR3 reads TGTGCCAGCAGCTTACGGAGTTTAACGGGAGGGAACAATGAGCAGTTCTTC.

This clonotype was seen ten or more times. V and J are TRBV20-1 and TRBJ2-7, with D possibly TRBD2 on 6 matching bases. CDR3 length equals 14 residues. Germline-derived CDR1 and CDR2 are DFQATT and SNEGSKA (reference sequence). The V and J ends lost 6 bases and 3 bases respectively, with 18 bases between them. This chain's CDR3 is CSASGLRGSYEQYF. The CDR3 DNA is TGCAGTGCGTCGGGACTCAGAGGGAGCTACGAGCAGTACTTC.

This CDR3 reads CASRRGVRVSTEAFF. CDR3 in DNA: TGTGCCAGCAGGCGGGGGGTTAGGGTTTCCACTGAAGCTTTCTTT. This chain uses TRBV6-1 with TRBJ1-1, with D perhaps TRBD1 (5 bases). The CDR3 consists of 15 residues. V lost 6 bases and J lost 4, with 18 bases in between. Germline V CDR1 and CDR2: MNHNS, SASEGT.

Ten or more counts support this clonotype. This rearrangement joins TRBV30 to TRBJ2-1, with 7 bases identical to TRBD2. The CDR3 has 14 residues. V lost 3 bases to trimming and J lost 4 bases; unmatched junction nucleotides: 6. Germline V lookup: CDR1 GTSNPN, CDR2 SVGIG (reference sequence). The CDR3 reads CAWSGGGQYNEQFF. DNA of the CDR3: TGTGCCTGGAGCGGCGGGGGTCAGTACAATGAGCAGTTCTTC.

This clonotype was detected a few times. The genes are TRBV6-2 or TRBV6-3 and TRBJ2-4; D call uncertain. The CDR3 sequence is 15 residues long. Germline values: CDR1 MNHEY, CDR2 SVGEGT. Deletions cut 2 bases from V and 1 base from J, with 9 bases between. DNA for the CDR3: TGTGCCAGCAGTTACCTGCTCGGGGCCAAAAACATTCAGTACTTC. Its protein is CASSYLLGAKNIQYF.

A note on this clonotype: A much larger clone is a single base away; this may be a read error. This rearrangement joins TRBV12-3 or TRBV12-4 to TRBJ2-5; D is ambiguous. V was shortened by 5 bases and J by 5 bases, with 12 bases between the two germline ends. CDR3 length: 13 amino acids. The CDR3 DNA follows: TGTGCCAGCAGTAAGACTGTGCCTGAGACCCAGTACTTC. Protein product: CASSKTVPETQYF.

The V gene is TRBV19, the J gene TRBJ2-5; D is perhaps TRBD1 (6 bases). CDR1 is LNHDA, CDR2 SQIVND, per germline (reference sequence). The V end lost 1 base, the J end lost 9 bases, and 18 bases lay between the germline ends. The CDR3 is made up of 15 amino acids. The CDR3 loop is CASSIGQGSPSAQYF. CDR3 coding DNA: TGTGCCAGTAGTATAGGCCAGGGGTCTCCCTCGGCCCAGTACTTC.

This clonotype has more than one count but fewer than ten. The chain recombines TRBV12-3 or TRBV12-4 with TRBJ2-2, with TRBD1 as a possible D gene (6 bases). The V gene lost 3 bases and the J gene lost 5 bases, with 10 bases spanning the gap. The CDR3 totals 14 residues. CDR3 bases: TGTGCCAGCAGTTTCAGGGGAGAGACCGGGGAGCTGTTTTTT. Its protein is CASSFRGETGELFF.

This clonotype was recorded many times. The rearrangement uses TRBV28 and TRBJ2-1; TRBD1 matches 7 bases. This CDR3 spans 15 amino acids. Germline V gene lookup returns CDR1 MDHEN and CDR2 SYDVKM. Trimming cost V 6 bases and J 1 base; bases outside gene matches: 6. The CDR3 DNA follows: TGTGCCAGCAGCTCAGGGGGTGGGTCCTACAATGAGCAGTTCTTC. It encodes CASSSGGGSYNEQFF.

In this sample, this clonotype turned up many times. The genes are TRBV18 and TRBJ2-1, with a possible D match to TRBD1 (6 bases). With 6 bases removed from V and 0 bases from J, the gap between germline ends came to 12 bases. CDR1 and CDR2 from the germline V gene are KGHSH and LQKENI. This CDR3 region has 15 residues. CDR3 amino acids: CASSRTGTSYNEQFF. The DNA of the CDR3 is TGTGCCAGCTCCCGAACAGGGACCTCCTACAATGAGCAGTTCTTC.

This clonotype came up a few times. The chain recombines TRBV20-1 with TRBJ2-5; tentatively, D is TRBD2 (7 bases). CDR3 length equals 16 residues. The germline CDR1 and CDR2 sequences are DFQATT and SNEGSKA (reference sequence). V gave up 4 bases and J gave up 5 bases, with 23 bases separating them. CDR3: CSATLNREGFRETQYF. CDR3 bases: TGCAGTGCTACGCTTAACAGGGAGGGTTTTAGGGAGACCCAGTACTTC.

In its sample, this clonotype was seen many times. This chain uses TRBV10-2 with TRBJ2-3; 8 nucleotides match TRBD2. The CDR3 is 17 amino acids. The germline V gene has CDR1 WSHSY and CDR2 SAAADI. Trimming cost V 0 bases and J 6 bases; bases outside gene matches: 11. The CDR3 DNA reads as TGCGCCAGCAGTGAGTCGAAACCGGGACTAGGACCCGATACGCAGTATTTT. The encoded protein is CASSESKPGLGPDTQYF.

There are many counts of this clonotype. The chain uses TRBV6-1 and TRBJ1-1; 7 positions agree with TRBD1. This CDR3 comprises 16 residues. J gave up 1 base and V 7 bases, and 12 bases lay outside the gene matches. Germline values: CDR1 MNHNS, CDR2 SASEGT. CDR3 protein: CASKKQGTEWNTEAFF. CDR3 nucleotide sequence: TGTGCCAGCAAGAAACAAGGGACAGAGTGGAACACTGAAGCTTTCTTT.

This clonotype was counted a few times. The chain has TRBV12-3 or TRBV12-4 and TRBJ2-7; D is ambiguous. The CDR3 has 15 amino acids. V was cut by 10 bases and J by 0 bases, with 19 bases left in between. Here the CDR3 DNA reads TGTGCCACATCGGCTTCCGATACTCTCTCCTACGAGCAGTACTTC. Its protein is CATSASDTLSYEQYF.

This clonotype appeared many times. The chain uses TRBV3-1 and TRBJ2-7; 7 positions match TRBD2. Losses at the gene ends were 1 base for V and 7 bases for J; bases not matched to a gene: 7. The CDR3 runs 14 residues. Germline V gene sequence: CDR1 LGHDT, CDR2 YNNKEL (reference sequence). The DNA for the CDR3 is TGTGCCAGCAGCCAAGGGGCTAGCGGTTGGGAGCAGTACTTC. It yields the protein CASSQGASGWEQYF.

This clonotype was counted ten times or more. The chain combines TRBV29-1 with TRBJ2-1, with TRBD2 as a possible D gene (6 bases). Germline V gene data show CDR1 as SQVTM and CDR2 as ANQGSEA. The CDR3 sequence is 15 residues long. V lost 3 bases to trimming and J lost 0 bases, with 12 bases between them. Written as DNA, the CDR3 is TGCAGCGTTGAGGAGGGTGATCTCTCCTACAATGAGCAGTTCTTC. This sequence encodes CSVEEGDLSYNEQFF.

This clonotype was seen at least ten times. This chain links TRBV7-3 with TRBJ2-2, with TRBD2 matching 10 bases. The CDR3 covers 18 residues. J gave up 2 bases and V 5 bases, and 11 bases lay outside the gene matches. The germline V gene encodes CDR1 SGHTA and CDR2 FQGTGA. The CDR3 nucleotides read TGTGCCAGCAGCAGACACCCTAGGACTAGCGGAAACACCGGGGAGCTGTTTTTT. It codes for CASSRHPRTSGNTGELFF.

This clonotype was seen repeatedly, ten times or more. V is TRBV6-1 and J is TRBJ2-3, with 9 bases identical to TRBD2. Germline V gives CDR1 MNHNS, CDR2 SASEGT. V trimming: 5 bases; J trimming: 8 bases; junction bases outside the gene matches: 8. The CDR3 covers 14 residues. The chain's CDR3 is CASSYSHSGSTQYF. Here the CDR3 DNA reads TGTGCCAGCAGTTATTCACATAGCGGGAGTACGCAGTATTTT.

This clonotype showed up many times. The chain has TRBV30 and TRBJ2-7, with 13 bases lining up with TRBD2. Germline V CDR1 and CDR2: GTSNPN, SVGIG (reference sequence). This CDR3 contains 15 residues. V lost 1 base, J lost 2 bases, and 2 bases stayed unmatched. The CDR3 DNA follows: TGTGCCTGGAGTGAGGGGACTAGCGGGGCCTACGAGCAGTACTTC. This encodes CAWSEGTSGAYEQYF.